Presented here are 10 T cell receptor beta chains from one specimen sequenced in a study of CD8 T cells in Susac syndrome. It was with random hexamers that about 0.45 to 1 ug RNA was reverse transcribed. TCRdb independently ran MiXCR on the immunoSEQ multiplex PCR reads; one entry per CDR3 protein. Here the sample spans around 230,000 distinct CDR3 sequences, 90% to 97% being singletons. Source material: CD4+ T cells from PBMCs. These receptors originate from a human donor with Susac syndrome.

A note on this clonotype: Relative to the germline gene, one junction end is altered; a read error may explain this. The rearrangement uses TRBV7-7 and TRBJ1-2; 9 bases map to TRBD1. CDR3 size: 14 residues. Germline assignment: CDR1 SSHAT and CDR2 FNYEAQ (reference sequence). The CDR3 sequence: CASSSDRGIKGYTF. In DNA form, the CDR3 reads TGTGCTAGCAGCTCGGACAGGGGAATAAAGGGCTACACCTTC.

This clonotype was counted a few times. CDR3 DNA: TGTGCCAGCAGCCCTCTTTCAGGGGGCCCCACCGGGGAGCTGTTTTTT. It encodes CASSPLSGGPTGELFF. The chain recombines TRBV7-3 with TRBJ2-2, with 8 positions matching TRBD1. The CDR3 is 16 amino acids. Germline trimming cut 5 bases from V and 4 bases from J; bases unmatched to any gene: 9. Germline assignment: CDR1 SGHTA and CDR2 FQGTGA.

The chain links TRBV9 to TRBJ2-3, with 9 bases fitting TRBD2. The germline CDR1 and CDR2 sequences are SGDLS and YYNGEE. Trimming removed 4 bases from V and 5 bases from J; junction bases left unmatched: 11. The CDR3 runs to 16 residues. This CDR3 is CASSHPPGLAVDTQYF. The DNA of the CDR3 is TGTGCCAGCAGCCATCCCCCGGGACTAGCTGTAGATACGCAGTATTTT.

The chain joins TRBV3-1 to TRBJ2-1, with no clear D. There are 13 residues in the CDR3. CDR1 and CDR2 (germline): LGHDT, YNNKEL (reference sequence). Trimming stripped 4 bases from V and 5 bases from J, with 9 bases between. CDR3 protein: CASSPVVNNEQFF. The DNA for the CDR3 is TGTGCCAGCAGCCCGGTGGTTAACAATGAGCAGTTCTTC.

The chain couples TRBV5-1 to TRBJ2-1; no clear D gene. CDR1 is SGHRS and CDR2 is YFSETQ in the germline V gene. Trimming cost V 2 bases and J 7 bases, with 13 bases left between them. The CDR3 loop spans 14 amino acids. The CDR3 here is CASSFSSVGNEQFF. The DNA for the CDR3 is TGCGCCAGCAGCTTTTCGTCCGTGGGGAATGAGCAGTTCTTC.

The rearrangement links TRBV30 to TRBJ2-4; TRBD1 might be the D (6 bases). V was shortened by 3 bases and J by 6 bases, with 12 bases between the two germline ends. CDR1 and CDR2 from the germline V gene are GTSNPN and SVGIG (reference sequence). The CDR3 is 13 amino acids. CDR3 DNA: TGTGCCTGGAGGAGGGGGAACACAAACATTCAGTACTTC. It is translated as CAWRRGNTNIQYF.

This chain links TRBV2 with TRBJ2-5; 12 bases are a match to TRBD2. V lost 6 bases, J lost 5 bases, and 7 bases stayed unmatched. There are 15 residues in the CDR3. Per the germline V gene, CDR1 is SNHLY and CDR2 is FYNNEI. CDR3 sequence reads: CASSPGLAGGETQYF. CDR3 nucleotides: TGTGCCAGCAGCCCGGGACTAGCGGGCGGGGAGACCCAGTACTTC.

The chain has TRBV11-3 and TRBJ2-4; D not resolved. The CDR3 has 15 amino acids. Germline values: CDR1 SGHNT, CDR2 YENEEA. V lost 4 bases, J lost 2 bases, and 12 bases lay in between. The CDR3 sequence: CASSSRSGSKNIQYF. In nucleotides, the CDR3 is TGTGCCAGCAGCTCGCGGAGTGGGTCCAAAAACATTCAGTACTTC.

In regard to this clonotype: A junction boundary mismatches the germline segment, possibly from a read error. V gene TRBV7-7 combines with J gene TRBJ2-1, with 7 bases aligning to TRBD1. The length of the CDR3 is 15 residues. CDR1 and CDR2 from the germline V gene are SSHAT and FNYEAQ (reference sequence). The CDR3 loop reads CASSLGTVLYNEQFF. The CDR3, as DNA: TGTGCTAGCAGCCTAGGGACAGTTCTCTACAATGAGCAGTTCTTC.

The chain couples TRBV5-1 to TRBJ2-1; perhaps D is TRBD1 or TRBD2 (5 bases each). The CDR3 totals 14 residues. Between the trimmed V and J ends, which lost 1 base and 8 bases, there was a span of 13 bases. Per germline, CDR1 SGHRS and CDR2 YFSETQ. The CDR3 region has the DNA TGCGCCAGCAGCTTGCCTGCAGGGAGCGATGAGCAGTTCTTC. This gives the protein CASSLPAGSDEQFF.